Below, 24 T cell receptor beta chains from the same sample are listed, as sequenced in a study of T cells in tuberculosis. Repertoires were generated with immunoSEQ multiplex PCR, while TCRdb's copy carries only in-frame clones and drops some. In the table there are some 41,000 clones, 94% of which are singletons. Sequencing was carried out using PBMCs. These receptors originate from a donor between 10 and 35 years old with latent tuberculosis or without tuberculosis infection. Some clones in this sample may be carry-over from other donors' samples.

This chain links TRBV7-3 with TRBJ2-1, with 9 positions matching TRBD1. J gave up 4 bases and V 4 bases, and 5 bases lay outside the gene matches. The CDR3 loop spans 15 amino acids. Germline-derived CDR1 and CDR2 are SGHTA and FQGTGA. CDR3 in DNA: TGTGCCAGCAGCTCAGGACAGGGGACTTACAATGAGCAGTTCTTC. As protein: CASSSGQGTYNEQFF.

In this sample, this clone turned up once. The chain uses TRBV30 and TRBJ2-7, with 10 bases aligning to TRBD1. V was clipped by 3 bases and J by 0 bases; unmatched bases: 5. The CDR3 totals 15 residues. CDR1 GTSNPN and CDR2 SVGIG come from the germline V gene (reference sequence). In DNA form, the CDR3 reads TGTGCCTGGAGGCGGACAGGGGGACTCTCCTACGAGCAGTACTTC. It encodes CAWRRTGGLSYEQYF.

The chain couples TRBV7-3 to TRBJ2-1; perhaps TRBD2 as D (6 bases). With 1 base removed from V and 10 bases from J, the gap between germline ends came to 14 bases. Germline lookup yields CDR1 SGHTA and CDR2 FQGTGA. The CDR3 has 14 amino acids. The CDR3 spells CASSLMGTGEEQFF. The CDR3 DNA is TGTGCCAGCAGCTTAATGGGAACGGGAGAAGAGCAGTTCTTC.

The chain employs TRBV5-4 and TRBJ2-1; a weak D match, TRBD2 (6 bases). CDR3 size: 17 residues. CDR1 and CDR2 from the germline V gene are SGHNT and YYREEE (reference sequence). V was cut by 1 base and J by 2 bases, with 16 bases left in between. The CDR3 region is CASSLTSGTSTYNEQFF. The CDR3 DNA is TGTGCCAGCAGCTTGACCTCCGGGACTTCTACCTACAATGAGCAGTTCTTC.

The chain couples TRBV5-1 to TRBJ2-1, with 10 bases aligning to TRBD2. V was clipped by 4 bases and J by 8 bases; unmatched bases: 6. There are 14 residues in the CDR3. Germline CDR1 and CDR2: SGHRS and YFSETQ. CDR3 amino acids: CASSLSGRVDEQFF. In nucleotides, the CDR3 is TGCGCCAGCAGCCTGAGCGGGAGGGTAGATGAGCAGTTCTTC.

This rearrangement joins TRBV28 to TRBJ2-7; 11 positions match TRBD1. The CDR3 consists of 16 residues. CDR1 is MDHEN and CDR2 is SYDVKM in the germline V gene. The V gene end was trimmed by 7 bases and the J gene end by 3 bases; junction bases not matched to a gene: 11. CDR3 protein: CASTQRPGQGVYEQYF. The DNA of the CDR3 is TGTGCCAGCACTCAGCGCCCGGGACAGGGGGTCTACGAGCAGTACTTC.

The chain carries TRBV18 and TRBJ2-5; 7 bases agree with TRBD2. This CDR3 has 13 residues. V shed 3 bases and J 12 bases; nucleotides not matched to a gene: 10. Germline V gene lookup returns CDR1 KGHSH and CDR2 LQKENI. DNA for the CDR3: TGTGCCAGCTCACCCCCAGGACTAGTTTTTAAGTACTTC. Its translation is CASSPPGLVFKYF.

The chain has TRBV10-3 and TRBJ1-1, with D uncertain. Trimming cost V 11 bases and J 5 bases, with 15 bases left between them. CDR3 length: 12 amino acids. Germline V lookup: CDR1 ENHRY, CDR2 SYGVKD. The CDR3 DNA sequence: TGTGCCTCGGCCTTAGGAGAAACTGAAGCTTTCTTT. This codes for CASALGETEAFF.

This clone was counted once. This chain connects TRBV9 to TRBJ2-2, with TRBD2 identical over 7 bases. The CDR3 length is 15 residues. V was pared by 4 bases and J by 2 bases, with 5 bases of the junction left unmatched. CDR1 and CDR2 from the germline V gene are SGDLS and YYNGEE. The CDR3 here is CASSLAVSNTGELFF. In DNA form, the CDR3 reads TGTGCCAGCAGCCTAGCGGTTAGCAACACCGGGGAGCTGTTTTTT.

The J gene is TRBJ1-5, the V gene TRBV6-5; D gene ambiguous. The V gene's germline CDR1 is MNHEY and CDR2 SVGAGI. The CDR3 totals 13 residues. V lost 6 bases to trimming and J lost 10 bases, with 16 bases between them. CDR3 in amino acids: CASSPRNTVPQHF. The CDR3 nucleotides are TGTGCCAGCAGCCCTCGGAATACAGTACCCCAGCATTTT.

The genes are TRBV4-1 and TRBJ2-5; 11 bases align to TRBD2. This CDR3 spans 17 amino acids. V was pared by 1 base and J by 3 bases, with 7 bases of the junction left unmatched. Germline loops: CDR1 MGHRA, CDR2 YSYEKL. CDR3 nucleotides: TGCGCCAGCAGCCAAGGAGATTTAGCGGGAGGGAAAGAGACCCAGTACTTC. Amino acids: CASSQGDLAGGKETQYF.

The CDR3 region is CASSPSSNYGYTF. CDR3 bases: TGTGCCAGCAGCCCTAGTTCGAACTATGGCTACACCTTC. The J gene is TRBJ1-2, the V gene TRBV7-2; the D is unclear. Germline V gene data show CDR1 as SGHTA and CDR2 as FQGNSA. The CDR3 is made up of 13 amino acids. V was pared by 5 bases and J by 2 bases, with 9 bases between.

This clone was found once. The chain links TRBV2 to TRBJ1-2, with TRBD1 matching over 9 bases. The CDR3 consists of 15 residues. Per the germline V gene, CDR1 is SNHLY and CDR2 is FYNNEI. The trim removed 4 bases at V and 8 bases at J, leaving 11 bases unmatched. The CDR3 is CASSGAGTGLNGYTF. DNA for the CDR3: TGTGCCAGCAGTGGGGCCGGGACAGGGCTTAACGGCTACACCTTC.

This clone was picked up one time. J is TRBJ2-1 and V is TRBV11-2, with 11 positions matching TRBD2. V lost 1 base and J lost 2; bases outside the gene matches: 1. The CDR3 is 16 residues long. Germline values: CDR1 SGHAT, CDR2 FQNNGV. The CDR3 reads CASSLGLAGPYNEQFF. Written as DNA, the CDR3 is TGTGCCAGCAGCTTAGGACTAGCGGGACCCTACAATGAGCAGTTCTTC.

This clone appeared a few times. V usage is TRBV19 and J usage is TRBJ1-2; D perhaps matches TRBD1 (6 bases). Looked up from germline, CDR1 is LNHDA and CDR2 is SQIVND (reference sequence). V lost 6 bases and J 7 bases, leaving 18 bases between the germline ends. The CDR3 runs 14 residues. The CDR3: CASSTPGQGGGYTF. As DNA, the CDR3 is TGTGCCAGTAGCACCCCGGGACAAGGCGGTGGCTACACCTTC.

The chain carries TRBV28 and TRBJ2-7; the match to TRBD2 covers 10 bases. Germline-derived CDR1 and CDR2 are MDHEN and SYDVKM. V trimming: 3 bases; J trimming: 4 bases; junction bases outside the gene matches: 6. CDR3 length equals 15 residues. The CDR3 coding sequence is TGTGCCAGCAGTTTCATACTAGCGGGGAAGTACGAGCAGTACTTC. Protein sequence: CASSFILAGKYEQYF.

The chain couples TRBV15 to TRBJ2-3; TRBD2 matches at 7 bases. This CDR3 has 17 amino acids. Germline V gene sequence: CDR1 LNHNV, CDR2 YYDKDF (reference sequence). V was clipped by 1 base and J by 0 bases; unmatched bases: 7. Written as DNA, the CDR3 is TGTGCCACCAGCAGAGTTTGGGGTAGCGGGAGCACAGATACGCAGTATTTT. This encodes CATSRVWGSGSTDTQYF. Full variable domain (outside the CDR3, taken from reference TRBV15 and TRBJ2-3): DAMVIQNPRYQVTQFGKPVTLSCSQTLNHNVMYWYQQKSSQAPKLLFHYYDKDFNNEADTPDNFQSRRPNTSFCFLDIRSPGLGDTAMYLCATSRVWGSGSTDTQYFGPGTRLTVL.

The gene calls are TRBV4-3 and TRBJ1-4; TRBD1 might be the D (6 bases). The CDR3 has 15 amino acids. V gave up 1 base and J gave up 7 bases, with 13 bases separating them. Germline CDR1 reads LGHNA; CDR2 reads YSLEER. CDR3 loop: CASSQVGGAGEKLFF. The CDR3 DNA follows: TGCGCCAGCAGCCAAGTTGGGGGGGCGGGTGAAAAACTGTTTTTT.

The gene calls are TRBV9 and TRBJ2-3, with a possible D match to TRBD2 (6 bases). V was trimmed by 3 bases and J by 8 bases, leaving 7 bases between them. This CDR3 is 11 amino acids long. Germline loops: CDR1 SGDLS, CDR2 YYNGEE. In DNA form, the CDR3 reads TGTGCCAGCAGCGCCGGGGGTACGCAGTATTTT. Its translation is CASSAGGTQYF.

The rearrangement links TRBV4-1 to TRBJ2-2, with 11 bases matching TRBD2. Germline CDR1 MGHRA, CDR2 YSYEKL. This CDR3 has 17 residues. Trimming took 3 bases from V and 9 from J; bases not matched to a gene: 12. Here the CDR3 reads CASSHHYPSGRRRELFF. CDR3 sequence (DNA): TGCGCCAGCAGCCACCATTATCCTAGCGGGAGGAGGAGGGAGCTGTTTTTT.

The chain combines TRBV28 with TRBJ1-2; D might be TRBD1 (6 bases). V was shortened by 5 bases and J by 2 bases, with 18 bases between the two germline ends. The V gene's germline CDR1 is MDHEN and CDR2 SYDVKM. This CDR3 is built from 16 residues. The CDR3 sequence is CASSRTGQLSNYGYTF. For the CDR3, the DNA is TGTGCCAGCAGTAGGACCGGACAGCTCTCCAACTATGGCTACACCTTC.

Here the CDR3 reads CASSISPTGTGGYEQYF. Here the CDR3 DNA reads TGTGCCAGTAGTATAAGCCCAACCGGGACAGGGGGCTACGAGCAGTACTTC. This chain links TRBV19 with TRBJ2-7; 11 bases line up with TRBD1. This CDR3 spans 17 amino acids. V lost 2 bases to trimming and J lost 3 bases; unmatched junction nucleotides: 9. Germline lookup yields CDR1 LNHDA and CDR2 SQIVND (reference sequence).

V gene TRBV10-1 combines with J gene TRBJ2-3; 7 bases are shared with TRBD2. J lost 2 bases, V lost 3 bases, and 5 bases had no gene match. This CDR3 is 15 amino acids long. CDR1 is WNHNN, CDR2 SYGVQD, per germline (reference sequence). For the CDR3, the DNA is TGCGCCAGCAGTGACCTAGCGGTTAACACAGATACGCAGTATTTT. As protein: CASSDLAVNTDTQYF.

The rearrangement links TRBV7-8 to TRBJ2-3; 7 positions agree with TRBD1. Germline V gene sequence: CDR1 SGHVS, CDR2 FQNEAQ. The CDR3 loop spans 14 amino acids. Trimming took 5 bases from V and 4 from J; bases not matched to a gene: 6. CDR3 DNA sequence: TGTGCCAGCAGCCCAGACAGGGTTCCAGATACGCAGTATTTT. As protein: CASSPDRVPDTQYF.